The 12 T cell receptor beta chains below come from one sample, sequenced in a study of blood T cell repertoires in COVID-19. Libraries were prepared by immunoSEQ multiplex PCR; TCRdb keeps only in-frame clonotypes and omits some of them. The sample consists of about 230,000 clones, over 80% of them appearing once. The sample consisted of peripheral blood. These receptors all stem from a woman between 65 and 79 years old with active or convalescent COVID-19.

This chain connects TRBV4-2 to TRBJ2-5; 10 nucleotides align to TRBD2. Germline CDR1 LGHNA, CDR2 YNFKEQ. CDR3 length equals 17 residues. V shed 1 base and J 3 bases; nucleotides not matched to a gene: 8. This CDR3 reads CASSQGAGGLWKETQYF. DNA of the CDR3: TGTGCCAGCAGCCAAGGAGCGGGGGGGCTATGGAAAGAGACCCAGTACTTC.

The V and J genes are TRBV5-4 and TRBJ2-7, with D perhaps matching TRBD1 (5 bases). The CDR3 consists of 14 residues. V was clipped by 4 bases and J by 0 bases, with 11 bases between them. The germline CDR1 and CDR2 sequences are SGHNT and YYREEE (reference sequence). The CDR3 DNA reads TGTGCCAGCAGCGCTCAGGGAAGCTCCTACGAGCAGTACTTC. Amino acid sequence: CASSAQGSSYEQYF.

The chain carries TRBV5-1 and TRBJ2-5; D not certain. The CDR3 has 14 residues. Trimming cost V 0 bases and J 0 bases, with 6 bases left between them. Germline lookup yields CDR1 SGHRS and CDR2 YFSETQ. The chain's CDR3 is CASSLDSYQETQYF. The DNA of the CDR3 is TGCGCCAGCAGCTTGGACAGTTACCAAGAGACCCAGTACTTC.

This clone occurred once. This sequence joins TRBV7-3 and TRBJ2-3; TRBD2 agrees at 9 bases. The CDR3 runs to 17 residues. CDR1 is SGHTA, CDR2 FQGTGA, per germline. Trimming removed 0 bases from V and 2 bases from J; junction bases left unmatched: 6. The CDR3 nucleotides read TGTGCCAGCAGCTTAACGATCGCGGGGGGGTCCACAGATACGCAGTATTTT. Protein sequence: CASSLTIAGGSTDTQYF.

The rearrangement uses TRBV5-1 and TRBJ1-6, with a tentative D call TRBD1 (6 bases). The CDR3 has 15 residues. V lost 2 bases and J 7 bases, leaving 13 bases between the germline ends. Germline V gene lookup returns CDR1 SGHRS and CDR2 YFSETQ. DNA for the CDR3: TGCGCCAGCAGCTTCTCTTCAGGGGAGAATTCACCCCTCCACTTT. It yields the protein CASSFSSGENSPLHF. Full variable domain (remainder filled in from reference TRBV5-1 and TRBJ1-6): KAGVTQTPRYLIKTRGQQVTLSCSPISGHRSVSWYQQTPGQGLQFLFEYFSETQRNKGNFPGRFSGRQFSNSRSEMNVSTLELGDSALYLCASSFSSGENSPLHFGNGTRLTVT.

The J gene is TRBJ2-1, the V gene TRBV29-1; 13 bases map to TRBD2. The CDR3 sequence is 15 residues long. Germline trimming cut 7 bases from V and 5 bases from J; bases unmatched to any gene: 8. Germline CDR1 reads SQVTM; CDR2 reads ANQGSEA. This CDR3 is CSALLAGGINNEQFF. The CDR3 coding sequence is TGCAGCGCTTTACTAGCGGGGGGGATAAACAATGAGCAGTTCTTC.

The chain uses TRBV7-8 and TRBJ1-1; tentatively, D is TRBD1 (6 bases). Trimming cost V 1 base and J 0 bases, with 12 bases left between them. The V gene's germline CDR1 is SGHVS and CDR2 FQNEAQ. The CDR3 consists of 16 residues. The CDR3 nucleotides read TGTGCCAGCAGCTTAGGGGGGCAAGGCATGAACACTGAAGCTTTCTTT. Protein product: CASSLGGQGMNTEAFF.

This chain joins TRBV13 and TRBJ1-6, with D unclear. With 6 bases removed from V and 9 bases from J, the gap between germline ends came to 18 bases. The CDR3 has 15 residues. The germline gives CDR1 PRHDT, CDR2 FYEKMQ (reference sequence). CDR3 DNA sequence: TGTGCCAGCAGGTTTCTTGGGCAGTTAAGTTCACCCCTCCACTTT. It translates to CASRFLGQLSSPLHF.

The sample holds one count of this clone. The genes are TRBV27 and TRBJ2-7; the match to TRBD2 covers 14 bases. This CDR3 comprises 19 residues. The junction had 12 bases not matched to a gene; V was cut back by 5 bases and J by 0 bases. Germline V gene lookup returns CDR1 MNHEY and CDR2 SMNVEV (reference sequence). CDR3 sequence (DNA): TGTGCCAGCAGTCCCTATCCCCGGACTAGCGGGAGGAACTCCTACGAGCAGTACTTC. Translated, it gives CASSPYPRTSGRNSYEQYF.

The J gene is TRBJ2-1, the V gene TRBV6-6, with D perhaps matching TRBD2 (6 bases). V was pared by 6 bases and J by 5 bases, with 17 bases between. Per germline, CDR1 MNHNY and CDR2 SVGAGI (reference sequence). The CDR3 is made up of 15 amino acids. The CDR3 region is CASRYSGPGDNEQFF. CDR3 sequence (DNA): TGTGCCAGCAGATATAGCGGTCCTGGGGACAATGAGCAGTTCTTC.

The gene calls are TRBV7-2 and TRBJ2-3, with TRBD2 matching over 8 bases. V lost 9 bases, J lost 1 base, and 3 bases stayed unmatched. The CDR3 loop spans 13 amino acids. CDR1 is SGHTA, CDR2 FQGNSA, per germline. This chain's CDR3 is CASRAGGTDTQYF. The CDR3, as DNA: TGTGCCAGTAGAGCGGGGGGCACAGATACGCAGTATTTT.

The V and J genes are TRBV2 and TRBJ2-1, with D maybe TRBD2 (5 bases). The germline V gene encodes CDR1 SNHLY and CDR2 FYNNEI. Trimming cost V 7 bases and J 2 bases, with 12 bases left between them. CDR3 size: 14 residues. The CDR3: CASTPRATYNEQFF. The CDR3 bases are TGTGCCAGCACCCCGCGGGCAACCTACAATGAGCAGTTCTTC.